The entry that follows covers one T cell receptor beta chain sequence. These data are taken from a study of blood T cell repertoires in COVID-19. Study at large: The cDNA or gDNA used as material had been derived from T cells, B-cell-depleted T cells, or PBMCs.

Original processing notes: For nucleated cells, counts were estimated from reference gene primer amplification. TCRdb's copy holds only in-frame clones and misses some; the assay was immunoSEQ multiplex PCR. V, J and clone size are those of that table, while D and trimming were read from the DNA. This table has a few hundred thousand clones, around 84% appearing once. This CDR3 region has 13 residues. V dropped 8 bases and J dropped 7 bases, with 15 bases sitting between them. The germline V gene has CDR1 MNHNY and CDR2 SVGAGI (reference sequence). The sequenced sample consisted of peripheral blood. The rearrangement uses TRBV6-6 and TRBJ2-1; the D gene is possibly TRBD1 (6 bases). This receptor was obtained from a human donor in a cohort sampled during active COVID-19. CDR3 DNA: TGTGCCAGCGCCGAAACAGGGCTGAATGAGCAGTTCTTC. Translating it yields CASAETGLNEQFF.